This TCR beta chain was recorded in a study of beta chain features in type 1 diabetes listed by TCRdb under 2018. A note on the overall study: Patients and healthy donors did not differ in mean age, gender distribution, total cell number or subset yield. A total of about 110,000,000 sorted cells were examined across all samples, and a strong correlation was observed between cell number per subset and RNA yield. The study compared the TCRB repertoires of sorted circulating CD4+ T cell subsets in recently diagnosed type 1 diabetes patients with those in matched healthy donors. Regulatory and stem cell-like memory subsets were obtained from only 8 patients and roughly eight healthy donors, while naive and central memory subsets were obtained from all 28 donors.

What the study reported, not specific to this receptor: Because cDNA rather than genomic DNA was sequenced, highly expressing activated cells could have been over-represented, although no difference in activation and CD3 levels was found between groups. At VDJ recombination sites, type 1 diabetes patients had fewer insertions and more deleted nucleotides, which implies abnormalities in thymic rearrangement. A moderate but significant shortening of TCRB CDR3 length was observed in type 1 diabetes patients in all four CD4+ subsets. HLA sub-analyses involved small numbers of individuals, so any influence of HLA type on TCRB rearrangement remained unresolved. Naive, central memory and regulatory TCRB repertoires appeared to be more alike among patients than among healthy donors. Shorter templates might have been favored by PCR, but patient and control samples were amplified and corrected together, so both groups would have been affected equally by any skew.

Each donor gave one peripheral blood draw, averaging roughly 100 mL, which was collected into heparinised tubes. Using a panel that included CD45RO, CCR7, CD25, CD127, CD95 and CD27, naive, central memory, regulatory and stem cell-like memory CD4+ T cells were sorted on a BD FACSAria II. Every sorted population had a purity above 95%. PBMCs were isolated right away by Lymphoprep density gradient centrifugation and were stained directly, without culture. Samples were stained and sorted in pairs, with one healthy donor and one patient per experiment, so that batch effects were minimized. The entire isolated RNA was reverse transcribed using the High Capacity cDNA Reverse Transcription Kit, and thus expressed TCRB transcripts were sequenced. Deep immunoSEQ sequencing was applied to naive, central memory and regulatory T cell samples, giving an average of roughly 3.5 million total reads per sample. After sorted cells were lysed in RLT buffer, RNA was extracted with DNase-treated RNeasy Micro or Mini kits, with the choice depending on cell number. To prevent cross-contamination, each cell subset was processed individually, whereas patient and healthy donor samples were processed jointly. The immunoSEQ multiplex PCR was used to amplify TCRB sequences from cDNA, generating 87-bp fragments that spanned the CDR3 region. Amplicons were sequenced on the Illumina HiSeq platform. Processing in the source paper ran as follows. Synthetic template baselines were used to correct PCR bias computationally, reads within Hamming distance 2 were collapsed, and singletons that could not be merged were discarded. Reads were aligned against IMGT to assign V, D and J genes, CDR3 length and insertions or deletions at six rearrangement sites. Within each subset, clonotype counts were normalized to sorted cell number, after which true diversity and Gini coefficients were computed with the tcR R package. The overlap coefficient, calculated on TCRB nucleotide sequences, was used to measure repertoire sharing. TCRdb holds this immuneACCESS table with in-frame rearrangements only. Some clones are missing; in checked studies, unresolved V genes explain under half, and the rest has no known cause. V, J and clone size are those of that table, while D and trimming were read from the DNA. The sample table contains about 340,000 clones; only one count was recorded for roughly 8% of them. 0.44% of the sample lies in the top ten.

Its CDR3 holds 15 amino acids, cysteine through phenylalanine. Only CDR3 DNA is held: 45 bases, read in frame from base 1. Looking up the germline V gene yields CDR1 MRHNA and CDR2 SNTAGT. V was cut back by 3 bases and J by 0 bases, leaving a gap of 6 bases between them. This clone occurred a few times. Which antigen it targets is not known. Base qualities are missing; no much larger clone stands one base away. Other DNA sequences within the sample encode an identical CDR3. Sequenced: central memory CD4+ T cells from blood. The clonotype originates from a woman between 18 and 29 years old in good health. The rearranged chain carries TRBV6-4 and TRBJ2-6, with a weak D call of TRBD1 (6 bases match). Here is the DNA: TGTGCCAGCAGTGAGACAGGCTCTGGGGCCAACGTCCTGACTTTC. The resulting protein is CASSETGSGANVLTF.